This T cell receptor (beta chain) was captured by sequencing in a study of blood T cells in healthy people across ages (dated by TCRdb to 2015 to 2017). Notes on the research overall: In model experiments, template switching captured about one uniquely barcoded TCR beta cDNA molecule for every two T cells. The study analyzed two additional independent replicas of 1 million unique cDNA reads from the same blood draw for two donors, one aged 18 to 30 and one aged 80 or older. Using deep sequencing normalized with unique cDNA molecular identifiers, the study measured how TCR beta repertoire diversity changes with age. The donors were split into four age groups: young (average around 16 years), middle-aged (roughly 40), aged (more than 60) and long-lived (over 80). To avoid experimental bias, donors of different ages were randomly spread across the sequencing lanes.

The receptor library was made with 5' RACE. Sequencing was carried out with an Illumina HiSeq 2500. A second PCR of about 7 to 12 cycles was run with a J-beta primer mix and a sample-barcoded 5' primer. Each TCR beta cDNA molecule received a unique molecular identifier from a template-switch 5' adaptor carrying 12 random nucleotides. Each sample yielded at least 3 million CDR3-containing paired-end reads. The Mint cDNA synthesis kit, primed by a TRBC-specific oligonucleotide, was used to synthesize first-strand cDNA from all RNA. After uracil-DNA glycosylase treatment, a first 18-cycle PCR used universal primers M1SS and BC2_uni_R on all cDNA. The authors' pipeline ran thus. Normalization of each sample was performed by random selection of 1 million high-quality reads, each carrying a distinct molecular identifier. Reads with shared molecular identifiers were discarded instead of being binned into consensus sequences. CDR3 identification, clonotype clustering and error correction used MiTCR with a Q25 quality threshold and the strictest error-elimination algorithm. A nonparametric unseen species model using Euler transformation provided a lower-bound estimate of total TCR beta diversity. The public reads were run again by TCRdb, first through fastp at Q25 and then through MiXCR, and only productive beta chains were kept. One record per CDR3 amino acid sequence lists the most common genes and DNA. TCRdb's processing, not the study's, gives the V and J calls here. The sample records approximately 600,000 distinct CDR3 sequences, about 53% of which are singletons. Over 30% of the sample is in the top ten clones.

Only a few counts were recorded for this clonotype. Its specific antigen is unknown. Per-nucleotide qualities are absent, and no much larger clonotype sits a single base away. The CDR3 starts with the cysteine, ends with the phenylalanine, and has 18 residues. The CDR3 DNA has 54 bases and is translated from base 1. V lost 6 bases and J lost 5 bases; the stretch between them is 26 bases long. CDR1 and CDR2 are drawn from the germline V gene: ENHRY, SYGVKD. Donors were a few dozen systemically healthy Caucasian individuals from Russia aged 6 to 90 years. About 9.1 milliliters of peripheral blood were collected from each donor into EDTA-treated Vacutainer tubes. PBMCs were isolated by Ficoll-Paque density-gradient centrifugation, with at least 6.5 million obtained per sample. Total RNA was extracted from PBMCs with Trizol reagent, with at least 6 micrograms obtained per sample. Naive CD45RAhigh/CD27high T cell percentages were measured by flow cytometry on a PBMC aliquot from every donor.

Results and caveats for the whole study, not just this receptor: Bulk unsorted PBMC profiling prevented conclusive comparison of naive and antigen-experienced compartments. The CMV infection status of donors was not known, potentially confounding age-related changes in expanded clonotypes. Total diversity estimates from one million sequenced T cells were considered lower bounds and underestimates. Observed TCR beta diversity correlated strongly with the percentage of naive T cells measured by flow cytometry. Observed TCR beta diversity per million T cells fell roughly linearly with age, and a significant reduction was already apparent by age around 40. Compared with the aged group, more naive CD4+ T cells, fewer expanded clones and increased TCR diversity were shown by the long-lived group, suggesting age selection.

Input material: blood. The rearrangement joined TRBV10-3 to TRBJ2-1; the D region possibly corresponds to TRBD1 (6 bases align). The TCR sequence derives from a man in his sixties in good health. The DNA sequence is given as TGTGCCATCAGCCGCGGACAGAGTAGTGCTTCGCCCAACAATGAGCAGTTCTTC. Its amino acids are CAISRGQSSASPNNEQFF.